The 26 T cell receptor beta chains below come from one sample, sequenced in a study of blood T cell repertoires in COVID-19. This table comes from immunoSEQ multiplex PCR, and its TCRdb copy is limited to in-frame clones, with some not included. The table records about 400,000 clones, approximately 89% of them present only once. The sample taken for sequencing was PBMCs or T cells enriched from blood (not recorded which). The receptors shown here come from a woman younger than 45 who had recovered from COVID-19.

The chain uses TRBV3-1 (or the pseudogene TRBV3-2) and TRBJ2-1, with D maybe TRBD2 (5 bases). V lost 4 bases and J lost 12, with 10 bases in between. The germline CDR1 and CDR2 sequences are LGHDT and YNNKEL (reference sequence). The CDR3 length is 11 residues. The CDR3 region is CASSRSGLQFF. The CDR3, as DNA: TGTGCCAGCAGCCGGAGCGGATTGCAGTTCTTC.

This chain uses TRBV5-1 with TRBJ1-6, with 9 bases identical to TRBD1. This CDR3 region has 17 residues. V lost 5 bases, J lost 6 bases, and 12 bases stayed unmatched. The germline gives CDR1 SGHRS, CDR2 YFSETQ. CDR3 sequence (DNA): TGCGCCAGCAGGTCCACTACCGGGACAGGGCCTAATTCACCCCTCCACTTT. This codes for CASRSTTGTGPNSPLHF.

The chain employs TRBV30 and TRBJ2-2; the match to TRBD2 covers 7 bases. From germline, CDR1 is GTSNPN and CDR2 SVGIG (reference sequence). The CDR3 has 14 residues. V was pared by 8 bases and J by 2 bases, with 8 bases of the junction left unmatched. The CDR3 here is CAGRPGGNTGELFF. CDR3 bases: TGTGCCGGCCGACCGGGAGGAAACACCGGGGAGCTGTTTTTT.

This clone was recorded only once. V and J are TRBV7-9 and TRBJ2-7, with 7 bases identical to TRBD2. Germline V gene sequence: CDR1 SEHNR, CDR2 FQNEAQ (reference sequence). This CDR3 comprises 15 residues. V gave up 5 bases and J gave up 4 bases; unmatched junction bases: 11. For the CDR3, the DNA is TGTGCCAGCAGCCAAGGAAGACTAGCCCAATACGAGCAGTACTTC. Amino acids: CASSQGRLAQYEQYF.

The rearrangement joins TRBV21-1 to TRBJ2-1; TRBD2 is the table's D call, not checked against the DNA. TRBV21-1 is a recognized pseudogene. This CDR3 spans 15 amino acids. This CDR3 reads CASSLLRTSPNEQFF. Written as DNA, the CDR3 is TGTGCCAGCAGCCTCCTAAGGACTAGTCCCAATGAGCAGTTCTTC.

This rearrangement joins TRBV27 to TRBJ2-7, with TRBD2 matching over 8 bases. Germline lookup yields CDR1 MNHEY and CDR2 SMNVEV (reference sequence). The CDR3 sequence is 14 residues long. V dropped 2 bases and J dropped 5; count of bases not matched to a gene: 5. The CDR3 region is CASSLRVGGDEQYF. As DNA, the CDR3 is TGTGCCAGCAGTTTACGGGTCGGGGGGGACGAGCAGTACTTC.

The J gene is TRBJ1-2, the V gene TRBV7-9; D is possibly TRBD1 (6 bases). The CDR3 length is 17 residues. Germline values: CDR1 SEHNR, CDR2 FQNEAQ (reference sequence). V was clipped by 1 base and J by 2 bases, with 17 bases between them. This chain's CDR3 is CASSLGAGALVNYGYTF. Here the CDR3 DNA reads TGTGCCAGCAGCTTAGGTGCAGGGGCCCTCGTAAACTATGGCTACACCTTC.

The chain links TRBV13 to TRBJ2-2; TRBD2 agrees at 8 bases. The V segment lost 2 bases and the J segment 5 bases; nucleotides outside the gene matches: 7. The CDR3 is made up of 16 amino acids. Germline V gene data show CDR1 as PRHDT and CDR2 as FYEKMQ (reference sequence). The CDR3 DNA is TGTGCCAGCAGCTTACAGGGACTAGGGGATACCGGGGAGCTGTTTTTT. Its protein is CASSLQGLGDTGELFF.

J is TRBJ2-3 and V is TRBV15; D is unresolved. CDR1 is LNHNV and CDR2 is YYDKDF in the germline V gene (reference sequence). The CDR3 extends over 14 amino acids. V was pared by 1 base and J by 1 base, with 6 bases between. The CDR3: CATSRGEGTDTQYF. The CDR3 DNA reads as TGTGCCACCAGCAGAGGAGAGGGCACAGATACGCAGTATTTT.

This chain connects TRBV19 to TRBJ1-6; 9 bases align to TRBD1. Germline V CDR1 and CDR2: LNHDA, SQIVND (reference sequence). Unmatched junction bases numbered 6, after V lost 9 bases and J lost 6 bases. CDR3 length: 14 residues. CDR3 sequence: CASRDRVGNSPLHF. DNA of the CDR3: TGTGCCAGCCGGGACAGGGTGGGTAATTCACCCCTCCACTTT.

The rearrangement links TRBV12-3 or TRBV12-4 to TRBJ1-1; D is unresolved. V was cut by 6 bases and J by 0 bases, with 2 bases left in between. The CDR3 has 11 amino acids. The CDR3 reads CASSVNTEAFF. CDR3 coding DNA: TGTGCCAGCAGCGTGAACACTGAAGCTTTCTTT.

The chain employs TRBV10-3 and TRBJ1-1; D is perhaps TRBD1 (6 bases). V was shortened by 5 bases and J by 6 bases, with 13 bases between the two germline ends. CDR1 is ENHRY and CDR2 is SYGVKD in the germline V gene. This CDR3 contains 13 residues. The CDR3 loop is CAISTGNGPEAFF. The CDR3 nucleotides are TGTGCCATCAGTACAGGGAACGGACCTGAAGCTTTCTTT.

This clone was counted once. The rearrangement uses TRBV19 and TRBJ2-7; D may be TRBD1 (6 bases). The CDR3 is 15 residues long. Deletions cut 1 base from V and 2 bases from J, with 12 bases between. The germline V gene encodes CDR1 LNHDA and CDR2 SQIVND (reference sequence). The CDR3 sequence: CASSIGTEFTYEQYF. DNA of the CDR3: TGTGCCAGTAGTATAGGGACAGAGTTCACCTACGAGCAGTACTTC. Drawing the rest from reference TRBV19 and TRBJ2-7, the complete variable domain is DGGITQSPKYLFRKEGQNVTLSCEQNLNHDAMYWYRQDPGQGLRLIYYSQIVNDFQKGDIAEGYSVSREKKESFPLTVTSAQKNPTAFYLCASSIGTEFTYEQYFGPGTRLTVT.

This clone was detected only a few times. The gene calls are TRBV12-5 and TRBJ1-6, with 7 nucleotides matching TRBD1. The germline V gene encodes CDR1 LGHNT and CDR2 FRNRAP. Trimming removed 3 bases from V and 0 bases from J; junction bases left unmatched: 5. The CDR3 covers 17 residues. Here the CDR3 DNA reads TGTGCTAGTGGTTTCGGGACAGAGAGCTCCTATAATTCACCCCTCCACTTT. It specifies CASGFGTESSYNSPLHF.

The genes are TRBV30 and TRBJ1-4; D is possibly TRBD1 (6 bases). Germline CDR1 is GTSNPN and CDR2 is SVGIG (reference sequence). The CDR3 contains 15 residues. Between the trimmed V and J ends, which lost 7 bases and 0 bases, there was a span of 15 bases. This chain's CDR3 is CALGTRGATNEKLFF. The CDR3 nucleotides read TGTGCCTTGGGGACACGGGGGGCAACTAATGAAAAACTGTTTTTT.

CDR3: CASSQQVGGADGYTF. DNA for the CDR3: TGCGCCAGCAGCCAGCAGGTTGGGGGGGCGGACGGCTACACCTTC. The chain employs TRBV4-3 and TRBJ1-2, with a tentative D call TRBD1 (6 bases). Trimming shortened V by 3 bases and J by 8 bases, and 19 bases separated the two germline ends. Germline lookup yields CDR1 LGHNA and CDR2 YSLEER. CDR3 length: 15 amino acids.

The chain employs TRBV5-1 and TRBJ2-1; TRBD2 aligns across 9 bases. The V and J ends lost 5 bases and 7 bases, in that order; junction bases with no gene match: 7. Germline lookup yields CDR1 SGHRS and CDR2 YFSETQ. The length of the CDR3 is 14 residues. Here the CDR3 reads CASSKAGGPNEQFF. CDR3 nucleotide sequence: TGCGCCAGCAGTAAGGCGGGGGGGCCGAATGAGCAGTTCTTC.

The sample holds a few counts of this clone. J is TRBJ2-4 and V is TRBV3-1 (or the pseudogene TRBV3-2), with D possibly matching TRBD2 (5 bases). CDR1 and CDR2 (germline): LGHDT, YNNKEL (reference sequence). The V and J ends lost 1 base and 9 bases respectively, with 10 bases between them. This CDR3 has 13 amino acids. In DNA form, the CDR3 reads TGTGCCAGCAGCCAAGTTCTAGCCGGCATTCAGTACTTC. Residues: CASSQVLAGIQYF.

DNA for the CDR3: TGTGCCAGCAGTCGTCCGGGACAGGGGTTCCACGAGCAGTACTTC. Amino acids: CASSRPGQGFHEQYF. The chain joins TRBV6-2 or TRBV6-3 to TRBJ2-7; 10 bases are a match to TRBD1. The ends lost 5 bases at V and 5 bases at J; junction bases unmatched: 9. The length of the CDR3 is 15 residues. Germline V gives CDR1 MNHEY, CDR2 SVGEGT.

The V and J genes are TRBV6-4 and TRBJ2-3; 10 bases line up with TRBD2. Germline CDR1 reads MRHNA; CDR2 reads SNTAGT. The CDR3 spans 16 residues. The trim removed 3 bases at V and 2 bases at J, leaving 5 bases unmatched. The CDR3 loop reads CASSESTSGNTDTQYF. For the CDR3, the DNA is TGTGCCAGCAGTGAGTCCACTAGCGGGAACACAGATACGCAGTATTTT.

The chain carries TRBV4-3 and TRBJ2-3; 10 bases map to TRBD2. With 3 bases clipped from V and 0 bases from J, the junction kept 3 bases outside the gene matches. The CDR3 has 16 amino acids. Germline CDR1 LGHNA, CDR2 YSLEER. CDR3 sequence reads: CASSQGSGGSTDTQYF. The CDR3, as DNA: TGCGCCAGCAGCCAGGGTAGCGGGGGGAGCACAGATACGCAGTATTTT.

The J gene is TRBJ2-7, the V gene TRBV7-9; D perhaps matches TRBD1 (6 bases). Germline lookup yields CDR1 SEHNR and CDR2 FQNEAQ (reference sequence). The CDR3 runs 14 residues. V was pared by 5 bases and J by 0 bases, with 11 bases between. CDR3 sequence reads: CASSHPGHSYEQYF. The CDR3 DNA reads as TGTGCCAGCAGCCATCCGGGACACTCCTACGAGCAGTACTTC.

The rearrangement links TRBV9 to TRBJ2-1, with 8 bases lining up with TRBD2. The V gene end was trimmed by 3 bases and the J gene end by 2 bases; junction bases not matched to a gene: 19. CDR3 length: 20 amino acids. CDR1 and CDR2 (germline): SGDLS, YYNGEE. In DNA, the CDR3 is TGTGCCAGCAGCGCTAGACTAGGACTAGCATGGGGGTCCACCTACAATGAGCAGTTCTTC. Amino acid sequence: CASSARLGLAWGSTYNEQFF. The complete variable domain, with remaining parts taken from reference TRBV9 and TRBJ2-1, reads DSGVTQTPKHLITATGQRVTLRCSPRSGDLSVYWYQQSLDQGLQFLIQYYNGEERAKGNILERFSAQQFPDLHSELNLSSLELGDSALYFCASSARLGLAWGSTYNEQFFGPGTRLTVL.

This sequence joins TRBV6-5 and TRBJ1-2, with TRBD1 identical over 7 bases. Germline lookup yields CDR1 MNHEY and CDR2 SVGAGI. This CDR3 contains 15 residues. Germline trimming cut 0 bases from V and 4 bases from J; bases unmatched to any gene: 5. CDR3 protein: CASSYSMGQFYGYTF. Written as DNA, the CDR3 is TGTGCCAGCAGTTACTCGATGGGACAGTTCTATGGCTACACCTTC.

The chain is built from TRBV11-2 and TRBJ1-3, with D unresolved. Germline V gene sequence: CDR1 SGHAT, CDR2 FQNNGV. CDR3 length: 14 amino acids. V was clipped by 6 bases and J by 1 base, with 10 bases between them. The CDR3 DNA reads as TGTGCCAGCAGTCCTGGTAGATCTGGAAACACCATATATTTT. As protein: CASSPGRSGNTIYF. Full variable domain (rest looked up from reference TRBV11-2 and TRBJ1-3): EAGVAQSPRYKIIEKRQSVAFWCNPISGHATLYWYQQILGQGPKLLIQFQNNGVVDDSQLPKDRFSAERLKGVDSTLKIQPAKLEDSAVYLCASSPGRSGNTIYFGEGSWLTVV.

This chain connects TRBV5-6 to TRBJ2-4; 8 bases are shared with TRBD2. The germline CDR1 and CDR2 sequences are SGHDT and YYEEEE. J lost 5 bases, V lost 6 bases, and 10 bases had no gene match. The CDR3 length is 15 residues. In nucleotides, the CDR3 is TGTGCCAGCACCTCCGGGGGGGGCCTGGAAAACATTCAGTACTTC. It is translated as CASTSGGGLENIQYF.